This TCR beta chain was observed in a study of blood T cell repertoires in COVID-19. Original processing notes: For nucleated cells, counts were estimated from reference gene primer amplification. The assay was immunoSEQ multiplex PCR, and TCRdb's table has in-frame clones only and misses some. D and trimming come from the DNA, and the V and J calls and clone size come from that table. The sample carries 64,000 or so clones, 80% to 85% recorded once. Trimming took 0 bases from V and 0 from J, leaving 10 bases between them. CDR1 SGHKS and CDR2 YYEKEE come from the germline V gene (reference sequence). CDR3 length: 15 amino acids.

This chain connects TRBV5-5 to TRBJ2-7; D perhaps matches TRBD1 (6 bases). The sequenced sample was peripheral blood. This TCR derives from a human donor in a cohort sampled during active COVID-19. Here the CDR3 reads CASSLVGQSSYEQYF. The CDR3 nucleotides read TGTGCCAGCAGCTTGGTGGGACAAAGCTCCTACGAGCAGTACTTC. The whole variable domain, remainder taken from reference TRBV5-5 and TRBJ2-7, is DAGVTQSPTHLIKTRGQQVTLRCSPISGHKSVSWYQQVLGQGPQFIFQYYEKEERGRGNFPDRFSARQFPNYSSELNVNALLLGDSALYLCASSLVGQSSYEQYFGPGTRLTVT.